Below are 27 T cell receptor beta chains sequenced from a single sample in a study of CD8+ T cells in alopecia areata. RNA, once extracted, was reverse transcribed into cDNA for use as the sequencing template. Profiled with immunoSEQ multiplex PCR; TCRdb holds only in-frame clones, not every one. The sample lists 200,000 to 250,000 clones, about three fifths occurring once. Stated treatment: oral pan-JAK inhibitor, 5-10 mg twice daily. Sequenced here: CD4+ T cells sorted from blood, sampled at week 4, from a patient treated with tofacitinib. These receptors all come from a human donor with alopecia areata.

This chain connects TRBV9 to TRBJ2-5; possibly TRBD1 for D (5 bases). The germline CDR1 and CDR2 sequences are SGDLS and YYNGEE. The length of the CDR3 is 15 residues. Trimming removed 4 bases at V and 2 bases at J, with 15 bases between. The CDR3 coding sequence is TGTGCCAGCAGCCCCCAGACAGTCACACAAGAGACCCAGTACTTC. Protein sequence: CASSPQTVTQETQYF.

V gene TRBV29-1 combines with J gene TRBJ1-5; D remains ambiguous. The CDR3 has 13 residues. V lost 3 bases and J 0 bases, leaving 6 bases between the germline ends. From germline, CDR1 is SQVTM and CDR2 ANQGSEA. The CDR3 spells CSVEGNSNQPQHF. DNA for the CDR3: TGCAGCGTTGAGGGGAATAGCAATCAGCCCCAGCATTTT.

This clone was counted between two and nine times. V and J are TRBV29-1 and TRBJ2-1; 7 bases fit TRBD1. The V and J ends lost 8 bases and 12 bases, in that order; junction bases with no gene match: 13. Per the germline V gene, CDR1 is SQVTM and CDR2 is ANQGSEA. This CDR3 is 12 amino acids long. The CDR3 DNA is TGCAGCTCTGGCTCACAGGGGAACGTGCAGTTCTTC. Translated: CSSGSQGNVQFF.

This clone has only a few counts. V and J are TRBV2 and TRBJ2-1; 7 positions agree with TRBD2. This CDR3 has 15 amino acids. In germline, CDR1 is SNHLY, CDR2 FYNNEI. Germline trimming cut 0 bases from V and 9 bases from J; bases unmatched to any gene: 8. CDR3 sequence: CASSEAQGGYGEQFF. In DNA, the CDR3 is TGTGCCAGCAGTGAAGCCCAGGGAGGGTACGGTGAGCAGTTCTTC.

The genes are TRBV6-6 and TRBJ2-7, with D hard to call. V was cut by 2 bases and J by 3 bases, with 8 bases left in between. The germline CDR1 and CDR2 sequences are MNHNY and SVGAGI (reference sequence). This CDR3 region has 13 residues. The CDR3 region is CASSYGFSYEQYF. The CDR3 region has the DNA TGTGCCAGCAGTTACGGGTTCAGCTACGAGCAGTACTTC.

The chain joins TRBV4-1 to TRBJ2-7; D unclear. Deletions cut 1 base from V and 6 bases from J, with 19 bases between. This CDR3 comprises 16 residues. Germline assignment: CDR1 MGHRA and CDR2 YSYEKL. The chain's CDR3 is CASSQVDLTAFGEQYF. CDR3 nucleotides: TGCGCCAGCAGCCAAGTTGATCTAACGGCATTTGGCGAGCAGTACTTC.

The CDR3 loop reads CSARDSSYGYTF. The CDR3, as DNA: TGCAGCGCTAGGGACAGTTCGTATGGCTACACCTTC. The rearrangement links TRBV29-1 to TRBJ1-2; 7 bases align to TRBD1. This CDR3 has 12 amino acids. Trimming at V came to 7 bases and at J to 5 bases, leaving 7 bases not matched to a gene. Germline values: CDR1 SQVTM, CDR2 ANQGSEA.

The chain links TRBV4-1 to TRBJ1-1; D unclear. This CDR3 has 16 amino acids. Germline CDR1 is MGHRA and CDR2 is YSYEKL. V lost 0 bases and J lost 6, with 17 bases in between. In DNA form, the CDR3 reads TGCGCCAGCAGCCAAGAATCCGGGAGAATAAACCCTGAAGCTTTCTTT. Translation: CASSQESGRINPEAFF.

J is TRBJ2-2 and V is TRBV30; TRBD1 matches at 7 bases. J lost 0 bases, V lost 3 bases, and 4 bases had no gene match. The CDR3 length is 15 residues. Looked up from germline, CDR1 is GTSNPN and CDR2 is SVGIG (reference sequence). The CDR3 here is CAWRITGANTGELFF. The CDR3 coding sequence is TGTGCCTGGAGAATTACAGGGGCGAACACCGGGGAGCTGTTTTTT. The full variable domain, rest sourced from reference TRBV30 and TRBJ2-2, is SQTIHQWPATLVQPVGSPLSLECTVEGTSNPNLYWYRQAAGRGLQLLFYSVGIGQISSEVPQNLSASRPQDRQFILSSKKLLLSDSGFYLCAWRITGANTGELFFGEGSRLTVL.

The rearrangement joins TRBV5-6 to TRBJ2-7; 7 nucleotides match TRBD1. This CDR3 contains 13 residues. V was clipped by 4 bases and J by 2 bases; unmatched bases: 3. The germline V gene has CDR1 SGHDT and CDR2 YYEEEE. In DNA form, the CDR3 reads TGTGCCAGCAGCAACAGGGGAACCTACGAGCAGTACTTC. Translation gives CASSNRGTYEQYF.

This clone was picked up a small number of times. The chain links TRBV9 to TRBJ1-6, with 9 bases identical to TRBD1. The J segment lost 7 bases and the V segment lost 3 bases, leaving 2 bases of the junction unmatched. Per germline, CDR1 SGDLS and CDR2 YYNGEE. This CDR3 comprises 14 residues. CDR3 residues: CASSDGTGNSPLHF. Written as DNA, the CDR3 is TGTGCCAGCAGCGACGGGACAGGGAATTCACCCCTCCACTTT.

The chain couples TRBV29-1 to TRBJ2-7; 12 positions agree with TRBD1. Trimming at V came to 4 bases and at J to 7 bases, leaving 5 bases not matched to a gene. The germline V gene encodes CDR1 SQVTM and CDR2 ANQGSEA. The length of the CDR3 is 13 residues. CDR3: CSVVGQGAREQYF. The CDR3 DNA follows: TGCAGCGTTGTGGGACAGGGGGCGCGGGAGCAGTACTTC.

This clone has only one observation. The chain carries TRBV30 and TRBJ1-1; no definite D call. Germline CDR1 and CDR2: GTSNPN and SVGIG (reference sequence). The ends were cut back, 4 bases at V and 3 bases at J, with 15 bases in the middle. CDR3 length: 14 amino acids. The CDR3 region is CAWIKLSWDTEAFF. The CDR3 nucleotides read TGTGCCTGGATAAAACTCTCCTGGGACACTGAAGCTTTCTTT.

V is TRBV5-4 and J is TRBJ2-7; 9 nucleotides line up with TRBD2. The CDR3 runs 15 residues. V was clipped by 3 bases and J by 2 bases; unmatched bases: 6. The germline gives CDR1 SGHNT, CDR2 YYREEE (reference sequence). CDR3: CASSSSGGLAYEQYF. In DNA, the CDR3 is TGTGCCAGCAGCTCCAGCGGGGGGTTAGCCTACGAGCAGTACTTC.

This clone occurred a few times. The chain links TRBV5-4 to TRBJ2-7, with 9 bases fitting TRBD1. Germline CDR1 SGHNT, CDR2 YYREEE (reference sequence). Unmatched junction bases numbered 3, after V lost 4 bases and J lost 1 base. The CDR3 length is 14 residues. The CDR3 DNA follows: TGTGCCAGCAGCCGAGACAGGGGGTCCTACGAGCAGTACTTC. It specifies CASSRDRGSYEQYF.

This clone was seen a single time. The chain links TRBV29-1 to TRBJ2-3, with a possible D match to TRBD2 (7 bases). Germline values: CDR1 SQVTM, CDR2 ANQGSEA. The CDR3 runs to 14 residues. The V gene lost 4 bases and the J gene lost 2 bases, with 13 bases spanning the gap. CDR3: CSVAGGLITDTQYF. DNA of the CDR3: TGCAGCGTTGCGGGGGGCCTAATCACAGATACGCAGTATTTT.

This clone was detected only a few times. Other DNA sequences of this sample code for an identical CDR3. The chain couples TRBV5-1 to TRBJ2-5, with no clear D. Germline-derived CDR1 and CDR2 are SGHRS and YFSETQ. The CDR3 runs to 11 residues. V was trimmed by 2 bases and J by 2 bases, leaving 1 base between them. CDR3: CASSFQETQYF. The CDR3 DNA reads TGCGCCAGCAGCTTTCAAGAGACCCAGTACTTC.

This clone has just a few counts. CDR3 protein: CASSLTGGEFYGYTF. The CDR3 DNA reads as TGTGCCAGCAGCTTAACAGGGGGCGAGTTTTACGGCTACACCTTC. The chain has TRBV7-2 and TRBJ1-2; 9 positions match TRBD1. This CDR3 has 15 residues. The V gene's germline CDR1 is SGHTA and CDR2 FQGNSA. With V trimmed by 2 bases and J by 8 bases, 9 bases remained unmatched.

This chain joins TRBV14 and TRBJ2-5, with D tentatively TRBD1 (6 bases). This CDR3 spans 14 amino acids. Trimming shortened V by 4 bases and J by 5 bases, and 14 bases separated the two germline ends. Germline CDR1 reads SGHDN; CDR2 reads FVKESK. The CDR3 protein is CASSRDLRGETQYF. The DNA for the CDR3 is TGTGCCAGCAGCCGAGATCTGAGGGGGGAGACCCAGTACTTC.

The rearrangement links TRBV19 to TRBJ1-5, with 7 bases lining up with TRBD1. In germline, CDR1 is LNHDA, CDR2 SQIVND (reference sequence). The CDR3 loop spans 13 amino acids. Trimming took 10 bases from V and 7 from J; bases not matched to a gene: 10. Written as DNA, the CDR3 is TGTGCCACCGCGACAGGGTTGCGCCAGCCCCAGCATTTT. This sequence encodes CATATGLRQPQHF.

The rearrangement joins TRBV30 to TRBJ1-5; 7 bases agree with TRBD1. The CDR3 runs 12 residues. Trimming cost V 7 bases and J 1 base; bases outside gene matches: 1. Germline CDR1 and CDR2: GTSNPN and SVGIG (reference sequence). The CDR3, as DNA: TGTGCCTCGGGACAGAGCAATCAGCCCCAGCATTTT. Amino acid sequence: CASGQSNQPQHF.

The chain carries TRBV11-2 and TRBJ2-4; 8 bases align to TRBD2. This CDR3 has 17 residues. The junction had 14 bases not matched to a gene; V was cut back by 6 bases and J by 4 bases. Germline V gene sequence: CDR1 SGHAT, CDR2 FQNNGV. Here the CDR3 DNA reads TGTGCCAGCAGTCGAATTACACAGGGCGGGGGGAAAAACATTCAGTACTTC. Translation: CASSRITQGGGKNIQYF.

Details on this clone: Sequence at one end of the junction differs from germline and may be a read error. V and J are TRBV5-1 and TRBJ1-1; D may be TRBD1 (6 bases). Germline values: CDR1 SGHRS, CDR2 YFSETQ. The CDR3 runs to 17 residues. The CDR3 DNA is TGCGCCAGCAGCCAAAGAACAGGGAGTAATCCGAACACTGGAGCTTTCTTT. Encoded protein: CASSQRTGSNPNTGAFF.

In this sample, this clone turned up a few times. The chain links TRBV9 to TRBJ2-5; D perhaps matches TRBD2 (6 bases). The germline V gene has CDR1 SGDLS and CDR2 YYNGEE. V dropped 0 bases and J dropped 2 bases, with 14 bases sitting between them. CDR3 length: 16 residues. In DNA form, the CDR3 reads TGTGCCAGCAGCGTAGACGCGGGGACTCCTCAAGAGACCCAGTACTTC. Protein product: CASSVDAGTPQETQYF.

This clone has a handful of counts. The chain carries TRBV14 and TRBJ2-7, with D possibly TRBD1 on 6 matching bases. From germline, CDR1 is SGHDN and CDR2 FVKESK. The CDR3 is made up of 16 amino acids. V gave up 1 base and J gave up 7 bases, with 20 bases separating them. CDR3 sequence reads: CASSQVPPGAVGEQYF. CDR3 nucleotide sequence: TGTGCCAGCAGCCAAGTCCCCCCAGGGGCCGTGGGGGAGCAGTACTTC.

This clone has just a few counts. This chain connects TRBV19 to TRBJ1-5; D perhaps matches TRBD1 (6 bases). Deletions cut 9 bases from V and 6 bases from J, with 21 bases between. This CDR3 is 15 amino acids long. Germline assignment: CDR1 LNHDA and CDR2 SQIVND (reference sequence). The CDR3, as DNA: TGTGCCAGCACCTTTACGGGACAACTACTTCAGCCCCAGCATTTT. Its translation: CASTFTGQLLQPQHF.

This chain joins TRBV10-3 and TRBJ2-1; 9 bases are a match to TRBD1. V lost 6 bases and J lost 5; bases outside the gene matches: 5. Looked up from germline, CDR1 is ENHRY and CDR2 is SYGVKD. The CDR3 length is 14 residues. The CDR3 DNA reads TGTGCCATCAGGGGGGGGACAGGGAACAATGAGCAGTTCTTC. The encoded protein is CAIRGGTGNNEQFF.